These T cell receptor beta chains were read from a single sample in a study of CD8 T cells in ankylosing spondylitis. TCRdb fed the 5' RACE reads into MiXCR, producing one record per CDR3 protein. Of approximately 140,000 distinct CDR3 sequences in the sample, approximately 48% are singletons; the top ten hold roughly 15%. The material sequenced was synovial fluid, either unsorted or a sorted T cell fraction (not recorded which). The receptor source for this set is a male donor with ankylosing spondylitis. Each CDR3 is given with its conserved first and last residue. The order of the fields is V gene, J gene, CDR3 protein.

v_call: TRBV7-4; j_call: TRBJ1-2; cdr3_aa: CASSLKAGSVGYTF
v_call: TRBV11-1; j_call: TRBJ1-6; cdr3_aa: CASSLVGPDRISSYNSPLHF
v_call: TRBV25-1; j_call: TRBJ2-7; cdr3_aa: CASTPGAGYEQYF
v_call: TRBV7-9; j_call: TRBJ1-2; cdr3_aa: CASNITSVRGDYGYTF
v_call: TRBV6-2/TRBV6-3; j_call: TRBJ2-3; cdr3_aa: CASSRDYDTDTQYF
v_call: TRBV4-2; j_call: TRBJ2-7; cdr3_aa: CASSQDLGPGLAITYEQYF
v_call: TRBV7-9; j_call: TRBJ1-1; cdr3_aa: CASSFPRVGNTEAFF
v_call: TRBV6-1; j_call: TRBJ1-5; cdr3_aa: CASSDHRGISQPQHF
v_call: TRBV12-3/TRBV12-4; j_call: TRBJ2-2; cdr3_aa: CAISPLGELFF
v_call: TRBV4-1; j_call: TRBJ2-3; cdr3_aa: CASSQGLAGGLLWTDTQYF
v_call: TRBV6-5; j_call: TRBJ1-2; cdr3_aa: CASSYSVLGFVGYTF
v_call: TRBV28; j_call: TRBJ2-5; cdr3_aa: CASSLFFFEREFFQETQYF
v_call: TRBV12-3/TRBV12-4; j_call: TRBJ2-1; cdr3_aa: CASSFTGGYVNWQFF
v_call: TRBV10-3; j_call: TRBJ2-1; cdr3_aa: CAISESGLAGEKSDEQFF
v_call: TRBV9; j_call: TRBJ2-1; cdr3_aa: CASSAWGLAGDNEQFF
v_call: TRBV7-8; j_call: TRBJ2-1; cdr3_aa: CASSPRGGGLTNEQFF
v_call: TRBV9; j_call: TRBJ2-1; cdr3_aa: CASSAPGRPYNEQFF
v_call: TRBV12-3/TRBV12-4; j_call: TRBJ2-1; cdr3_aa: CASSPQTNRGWLDEQFF
v_call: TRBV4-1; j_call: TRBJ1-3; cdr3_aa: CASSQGLRQSSGNTIYF
v_call: TRBV12-3/TRBV12-4; j_call: TRBJ2-1; cdr3_aa: CASIAGLSYNEQFF
v_call: TRBV15; j_call: TRBJ2-3; cdr3_aa: CATKNRLSDTQYF
v_call: TRBV7-8; j_call: TRBJ2-3; cdr3_aa: CASSLPLARTGGGLDTQYF
v_call: TRBV6-5; j_call: TRBJ1-2; cdr3_aa: CASSYGGNYGYTF
v_call: TRBV4-3; j_call: TRBJ2-1; cdr3_aa: CASSQDCTLSSYNEQFF
v_call: TRBV5-5; j_call: TRBJ2-7; cdr3_aa: CASSPEIHCYEQYF
v_call: TRBV28; j_call: TRBJ1-5; cdr3_aa: CASRWDRGGNQPQHF
v_call: TRBV12-3/TRBV12-4; j_call: TRBJ2-7; cdr3_aa: CASSGAGGLSYEQYF
v_call: TRBV18; j_call: TRBJ1-6; cdr3_aa: CASSQTRGRNSPLHF
v_call: TRBV28; j_call: TRBJ2-7; cdr3_aa: CASTRWGGSVRYEQYF
v_call: TRBV10-3; j_call: TRBJ1-2; cdr3_aa: CAISNRAFGYGYTF
v_call: TRBV12-3/TRBV12-4; j_call: TRBJ1-5; cdr3_aa: CASSFICQPQHF
v_call: TRBV28; j_call: TRBJ1-6; cdr3_aa: CASSLQPNSPLHF
v_call: TRBV13; j_call: TRBJ1-3; cdr3_aa: CASSSIAGQGARGNTIYF
v_call: TRBV5-1; j_call: TRBJ2-2; cdr3_aa: CASSSGLADGELFF
v_call: TRBV11-3; j_call: TRBJ2-7; cdr3_aa: CASSSGQGAGEQYF
v_call: TRBV20-1; j_call: TRBJ1-1; cdr3_aa: CSVLTHRDNTEAFF
v_call: TRBV13; j_call: TRBJ2-1; cdr3_aa: CASSSSGTTGPGEQFF
v_call: TRBV12-5; j_call: TRBJ1-2; cdr3_aa: CASGSPRVSLLGGYTF
v_call: TRBV4-1; j_call: TRBJ1-2; cdr3_aa: CASSHLLPTEYNGYTF
v_call: TRBV11-2; j_call: TRBJ2-1; cdr3_aa: CASSPVLFTSGSYNEQFF
v_call: TRBV6-1; j_call: TRBJ2-7; cdr3_aa: CASWGGHEQYF
v_call: TRBV7-2; j_call: TRBJ2-1; cdr3_aa: CASSLGGGGNEQFF
v_call: TRBV2; j_call: TRBJ1-5; cdr3_aa: CASSVGVYSNQPQHF
v_call: TRBV5-1; j_call: TRBJ2-2; cdr3_aa: CASSGQLNTGELFF
v_call: TRBV20-1; j_call: TRBJ2-7; cdr3_aa: CSARGGVRQYF
v_call: TRBV12-3/TRBV12-4; j_call: TRBJ2-7; cdr3_aa: CASRRTDFGNEQYF
v_call: TRBV5-1; j_call: TRBJ1-3; cdr3_aa: CASSPQTASRNTIYF
v_call: TRBV28; j_call: TRBJ2-7; cdr3_aa: CASSYPGPGEQYF
v_call: TRBV11-2; j_call: TRBJ2-7; cdr3_aa: CASSLETTTSEQYF
v_call: TRBV4-1; j_call: TRBJ1-2; cdr3_aa: CASSPIPHTNYGYTF
v_call: TRBV10-3; j_call: TRBJ1-1; cdr3_aa: CAISESDRLNTEAFF
v_call: TRBV5-1; j_call: TRBJ2-7; cdr3_aa: CASSPGGSPYEQYF
v_call: TRBV7-9; j_call: TRBJ1-2; cdr3_aa: CASSRRQGYHGYTF